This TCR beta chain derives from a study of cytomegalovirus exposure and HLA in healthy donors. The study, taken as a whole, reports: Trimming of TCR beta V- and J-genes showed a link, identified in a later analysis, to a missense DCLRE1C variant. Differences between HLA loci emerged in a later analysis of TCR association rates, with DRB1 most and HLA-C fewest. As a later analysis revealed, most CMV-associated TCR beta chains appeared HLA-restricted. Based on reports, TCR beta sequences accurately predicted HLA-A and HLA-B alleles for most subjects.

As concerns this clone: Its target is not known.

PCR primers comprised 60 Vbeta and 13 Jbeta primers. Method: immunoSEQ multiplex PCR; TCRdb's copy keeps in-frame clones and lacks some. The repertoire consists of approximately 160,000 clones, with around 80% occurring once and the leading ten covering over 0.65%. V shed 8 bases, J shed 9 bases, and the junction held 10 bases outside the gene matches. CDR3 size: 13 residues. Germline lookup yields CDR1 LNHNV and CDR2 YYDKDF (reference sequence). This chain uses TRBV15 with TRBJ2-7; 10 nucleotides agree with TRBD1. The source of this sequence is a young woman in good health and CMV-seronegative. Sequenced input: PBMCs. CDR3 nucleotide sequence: TGTGCCACCGGGACAGGGGCTTTTCAGGGGCAGTACTTC. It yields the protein CATGTGAFQGQYF.